This T cell receptor beta chain was sequenced during a study of T cell responses to AZD1222 COVID-19 vaccine. The study's findings and limits: Among those given AZD1222, only six were seropositive at baseline.

Some clones are missing from TCRdb's copy, which holds only in-frame ones; the method was immunoSEQ multiplex PCR. Among 95,000 to 150,000 clones listed, more than 80% were seen once. A remark on this clone: Its antigen is still unknown.

Sequenced material: peripheral blood, taken 28 days after the second dose of the MenACWY control vaccine. This clonotype was obtained from an adult who received the MenACWY meningococcal vaccine as a control.

CDR3 DNA sequence: TGTGCCAGCAGCCAGGCAGGGCTAAAGGACACCGGGGAGCTGTTTTTT. This gives the protein CASSQAGLKDTGELFF. The chain has TRBV4-2 and TRBJ2-2; D is possibly TRBD1 (5 bases). The germline V gene encodes CDR1 LGHNA and CDR2 YNFKEQ. The CDR3 is 16 residues long. V lost 3 bases, J lost 3 bases, and 14 bases lay in between.